The following is a T cell receptor beta chain sequence with its context. Per the study methods: Reference gene primer amplification gave estimated nucleated cell counts. The protocol was immunoSEQ multiplex PCR, while the TCRdb copy is restricted to in-frame clones and leaves out a portion. V and J calls plus clone size are reproduced from that table; the DNA served to infer D and trimming. The sample lists about 39,000 clones; approximately 90% were seen once. This sample is part of a study of blood T cell repertoires in COVID-19. Sample: peripheral blood. The sequence was obtained from a man aged 50-59 years with active COVID-19.

DNA of the CDR3: TGTGCCAGCAGTGACGGGACAGGGTTTAGGAATGAAAAACTGTTTTTT. Amino acids: CASSDGTGFRNEKLFF. The V gene is TRBV6-2 or TRBV6-3, the J gene TRBJ1-4; 9 bases are a match to TRBD1. V shed 5 bases, J shed 5 bases, and the junction held 9 bases outside the gene matches. CDR1 is MNHEY, CDR2 SVGEGT, per germline. CDR3 length: 16 residues.